This is a list of T cell receptor beta chains from one sample in a study of beta chain features in type 1 diabetes. The protocol was immunoSEQ multiplex PCR, while the TCRdb copy is restricted to in-frame clones and leaves out a portion. The sample lists about 620,000 clones; 15% were seen once. Sequenced sample: naive CD4+ T cells from blood. These receptors originate from a man aged 18-30 years in good health. Each CDR3 is given with its conserved first and last residue. The D gene is left open where the match is weak. Clone sizes are given selectively: once, few, many, or a class where the clone is expanded.

cdr3_nt	cdr3_aa	j_call	clone_size	v_call	d_call
TGCGCCAGCAGCTCGGGGGACATAGCCAAAAACATTCAGTACTTC	CASSSGDIAKNIQYF	TRBJ2-4	.	TRBV5-1	.
TGTGCCATGACCGGGACTGCGAACACCGGGGAGCTGTTTTTT	CAMTGTANTGELFF	TRBJ2-2	few	TRBV10-3	.
TGTGCCAGCAGCTTAGGCGGGATTCCAGGGTGGGACGAGCAGTACTTC	CASSLGGIPGWDEQYF	TRBJ2-7	.	TRBV13	.
TGTGCCAGCAGCTTATTGGACACCCAAGAGACCCAGTACTTC	CASSLLDTQETQYF	TRBJ2-5	few	TRBV7-2	.
TGTGCCAGCAGCTCGCTGGGGGGGGAGACCCAGTACTTC	CASSSLGGETQYF	TRBJ2-5	few	TRBV7-9	TRBD2
TGTGCCAGCAGCTCACGCAAGGAGAGTCTTAATCAGCCCCAGCATTTT	CASSSRKESLNQPQHF	TRBJ1-5	few	TRBV7-2	.
TGTGCCAGCAGCCAAGAAAAGGATGCAAGGGGAGAGCAGTACTTC	CASSQEKDARGEQYF	TRBJ2-7	few	TRBV4-2	.
TGTGCCAGCAGTGAGGCTAGCGGGATCCAAAACATTCAGTACTTC	CASSEASGIQNIQYF	TRBJ2-4	.	TRBV25-1	TRBD2
TGTGCCAGCAGTACCTCAAATAGCAATCAGCCCCAGCATTTT	CASSTSNSNQPQHF	TRBJ1-5	.	TRBV6-5	.
TGTGCCAGCTCATCAGGGGATACCTACGAGCAGTACTTC	CASSSGDTYEQYF	TRBJ2-7	.	TRBV18	.
TGTGCCAGCAGCCAGACTGGACAGGGGAGCTACGAGCAGTACTTC	CASSQTGQGSYEQYF	TRBJ2-7	few	TRBV7-2	TRBD1
TGTGCCAGCAGCTTAGACAGGGGTCAGAACTATGGCTACACCTTC	CASSLDRGQNYGYTF	TRBJ1-2	.	TRBV7-9	TRBD1
TGTGCCAGCAGCCAAGGGACTAGCGGCTCATCCTACAATGAGCAGTTCTTC	CASSQGTSGSSYNEQFF	TRBJ2-1	few	TRBV7-9	TRBD2
TGTGCCAGCTCACGCGGGGCAGGACAAGAGACCCAGTACTTC	CASSRGAGQETQYF	TRBJ2-5	.	TRBV18	.
TGCGCCAGCAACTGTTCGGTGGAGGCCAAAAACATTCAGTACTTC	CASNCSVEAKNIQYF	TRBJ2-4	many	TRBV23-1	.
TGTGCCAGCTCACCTTTAGATACAGGGAGCAATCAGCCCCAGCATTTT	CASSPLDTGSNQPQHF	TRBJ1-5	.	TRBV18	.
TGCGCCAGCAGCCAAGGGGGGCCTACAGATACGCAGTATTTT	CASSQGGPTDTQYF	TRBJ2-3	.	TRBV4-3	.
TGTGCCAGCAGCTTAGAAGGCAGGGGGAGTAGCAGCTACACCTTC	CASSLEGRGSSSYTF	TRBJ1-2	.	TRBV7-9	TRBD1
TGCGCCAGCAGCCTACTAGCGGGAAGTGGTGGAAACATTCAGTACTTC	CASSLLAGSGGNIQYF	TRBJ2-4	.	TRBV4-3	TRBD2
TGTGCCAGCAGCTATCAGGGTGACTATGGCTACACCTTC	CASSYQGDYGYTF	TRBJ1-2	.	TRBV9	.
TGTGCCAGCAGTTTCGGGACACACCTTAACCCCCAGCATTTT	CASSFGTHLNPQHF	TRBJ1-5	.	TRBV28	.
TGCGCCAGCAGCTTTCAGGGGAGCTCCTACAATGAGCAGTTCTTC	CASSFQGSSYNEQFF	TRBJ2-1	few	TRBV5-1	.
TGTGCCAGCAGTTACTCAGGCCAGGGGAACAATGAGCAGTTCTTC	CASSYSGQGNNEQFF	TRBJ2-1	once	TRBV6-5	.
TGTGCCAGCAGCCACAGACAAGCAACTAATGAAAAACTGTTTTTT	CASSHRQATNEKLFF	TRBJ1-4	.	TRBV4-2	.
TGTGCCAGCAGCCGTACTCCCCTGACTAGCGGGGGGCATGAGCAGTTCTTC	CASSRTPLTSGGHEQFF	TRBJ2-1	.	TRBV7-3	TRBD2
TGCGCCAGCAGCTCTAGCGGGGTAATAGATACGCAGTATTTT	CASSSSGVIDTQYF	TRBJ2-3	few	TRBV5-1	TRBD2
TGTGCCAGCAGTTACTCGTCACACAGGATTAACACTGAAGCTTTCTTT	CASSYSSHRINTEAFF	TRBJ1-1	.	TRBV6-5	.
TGTGCCAGCAGCTACTCCGGGACAGCGATTGGTAAGAATGAGCAGTTCTTC	CASSYSGTAIGKNEQFF	TRBJ2-1	.	TRBV7-3	TRBD1
TGTGCCAGCAGCCAAGAAGTGGGGTTTGTGGACGAGCAGTACTTC	CASSQEVGFVDEQYF	TRBJ2-7	few	TRBV14	.
TGCAGTGCTAAGACAGAAGAGACCCAGTACTTC	CSAKTEETQYF	TRBJ2-5	few	TRBV20-1	.
TGTGCCATCAGTGCTGTAGTGCGCGGCTACACCTTC	CAISAVVRGYTF	TRBJ1-2	.	TRBV10-3	.
TGCAGTGCTAGAGGACGCGGGTTACGGTACTTC	CSARGRGLRYF	TRBJ2-5	few	TRBV20-1	.
TGTGCCACCAGCAGAGATCAGGGGCTAACCTACGAGCAGTACTTC	CATSRDQGLTYEQYF	TRBJ2-7	few	TRBV15	.
TGTGCCAGCAGCCCGGGGAGGGACAGGGGTTACGAGCAGTACTTC	CASSPGRDRGYEQYF	TRBJ2-7	.	TRBV7-2	TRBD1
TGTGCCAGCACCCACAGCGGGGGGGCCTACAATGAGCAGTTCTTC	CASTHSGGAYNEQFF	TRBJ2-1	few	TRBV6-6	TRBD2
TGCAGCGTTGGGAGGGGTGGGCCTGAAGCTTTCTTT	CSVGRGGPEAFF	TRBJ1-1	.	TRBV29-1	.
TGTGCCAGCAGCGGGTATAACTATGGCTACACCTTC	CASSGYNYGYTF	TRBJ1-2	few	TRBV6-5	.
TGCGCCAGCAGCCAAGCGGGAGTGCCCTACAATGAGCAGTTCTTC	CASSQAGVPYNEQFF	TRBJ2-1	few	TRBV4-1	.
TGTGCCAGCAGCGTGGGAACTGCCAAAAACATTCAGTACTTC	CASSVGTAKNIQYF	TRBJ2-4	few	TRBV7-9	.
TGTGCCAGCAGCTTGGCCAACAGGCCAGAGACCCAGTACTTC	CASSLANRPETQYF	TRBJ2-5	.	TRBV5-5	.
TGCGCCAGCAGCCAAGGGAGGACAGGGGATCGGGGCAGAGAGACCCAGTACTTC	CASSQGRTGDRGRETQYF	TRBJ2-5	.	TRBV4-3	TRBD1
TGTGCCAGCACCGGGACTAGCCCTAACGAGCAGTACTTC	CASTGTSPNEQYF	TRBJ2-7	.	TRBV6-5	TRBD2
TGCGCCAGCAGCTTGAACGGGGGCGAGAAGACCCAGTACTTC	CASSLNGGEKTQYF	TRBJ2-5	.	TRBV5-1	.
TGTGCCAGTAGTATAGAAGGGTATGGCTACACCTTC	CASSIEGYGYTF	TRBJ1-2	.	TRBV19	.
TGCGCCAGCAGCTTACAGGGGGACCTCAACTACGAGCAGTACTTC	CASSLQGDLNYEQYF	TRBJ2-7	few	TRBV5-1	TRBD1
TGTGCCAGCAGTGAATACCAACGGGAGACCCAGTACTTC	CASSEYQRETQYF	TRBJ2-5	.	TRBV25-1	.
TGCGCCAGCAGCCTCGGACTAGCGGGAGGAGAGACCCAGTACTTC	CASSLGLAGGETQYF	TRBJ2-5	.	TRBV5-1	TRBD2
TGTGCCAGCAGTTTCCGCACCGGGGAGCTGTTTTTT	CASSFRTGELFF	TRBJ2-2	.	TRBV28	.
TGCGCCAGCAGCCAAGGACAGCTTAGTCAGCCCCAGCATTTT	CASSQGQLSQPQHF	TRBJ1-5	.	TRBV4-1	.
TGCAGCGTTGAAGATCGGGACAGAAACTCCTACGAGCAGTACTTC	CSVEDRDRNSYEQYF	TRBJ2-7	few	TRBV29-1	TRBD1
TGTGCCAGCAGCGGGCAGGGCCGTAATGAGCAGTTCTTC	CASSGQGRNEQFF	TRBJ2-1	few	TRBV2	.
TGTGCCAGCAGCTCCCCGGGACAGGGGTCAAACTATGGCTACACCTTC	CASSSPGQGSNYGYTF	TRBJ1-2	few	TRBV7-2	TRBD1
TGTGCCAGCAGCGTAGTAGCGGGGACGTACAATGAGCAGTTCTTC	CASSVVAGTYNEQFF	TRBJ2-1	few	TRBV9	TRBD2